This TCR beta chain came from a study of post-analysis software for immune sequencing data. Study-level information: In terms of disease course, relapsing-remitting, secondary progressive and progressive-relapsing multiple sclerosis were included.

The V gene lost 2 bases and the J gene lost 7 bases, with 20 bases spanning the gap. Germline V gene lookup returns CDR1 DFQATT and CDR2 SNEGSKA (reference sequence). CDR3 length equals 15 residues. General observations from the study: Controls showed lower frequencies than patients for roughly 5 TRBV segments, and TRBV5-6, TRBV5-1 and TRBV20-1 were among these. Controls significantly exceeded multiple sclerosis patients in normalized Chao1 diversity.

cDNA libraries of TCR beta carried unique molecular identifiers. T cells numbering about 0.95 to 11 million gave rise to roughly 0.5 million cDNA molecules. TCRdb analysed the PCR reads with MiXCR anew, one entry per CDR3 protein. Of under 650,000 distinct CDR3 sequences listed, around 47% are singletons. On this clonotype itself: Its antigen is undetermined.

The sequenced material came from blood. The TCR was taken from a girl aged 5-17 years with multiple sclerosis. The chain links TRBV20-1 to TRBJ1-2; D might be TRBD1 (6 bases). The CDR3 region has the DNA TGCAGTGCTAGATCCGGACAAGGGGGATTCTTTGGCTACACCTTC. Residues: CSARSGQGGFFGYTF.